The rows below give T cell receptor beta chains drawn from one sample of a study of T cell repertoires in ileal Crohn's disease. Assay used: immunoSEQ multiplex PCR; TCRdb lists only in-frame clones, some missing. This repertoire shows under 15,000 clones, approximately 78% found once; its top ten account for 11%. Sequenced input: ileal tissue. These receptors were obtained from an adult with Crohn's disease. Each CDR3 is given with its conserved first and last residue. Fields, in order: V gene, J gene, CDR3 protein.

>TRBV7-7|TRBJ2-1
CASSPRPGLADYNEQFF
>TRBV10-3|TRBJ1-2
CAISASGQGGYGYTF
>TRBV6-5|TRBJ1-2
CASSYAGGPNYGYTF
>TRBV11-1|TRBJ1-5
CASSLGGGGNQPQHF
>TRBV18|TRBJ2-1
CASSPLSGDNEQFF
>TRBV5-6|TRBJ2-7
CASGRRDTRSYEQYF
>TRBV28|TRBJ2-5
CASSSQVLRWETQYF
>TRBV6-1|TRBJ1-5
CASSEGYSNQPQHF
>TRBV30|TRBJ1-2
CAWALRGRLYGYTF
>TRBV2|TRBJ2-5
CASSVKAGETQYF
>TRBV4-1|TRBJ2-1
CASSLWTGKEQFF
>TRBV7-9|TRBJ2-3
CASSFEKRAADTQYF
>TRBV5-1|TRBJ1-1
CASSAQQGLAFF
>TRBV2|TRBJ1-1
CASSVLGGDTEAFF
>TRBV2|TRBJ1-3
CASSADQGPGNTIYF
>TRBV2|TRBJ2-6
CASSERGYSGANVLTF
>TRBV6-4|TRBJ2-3
CASSQLAGSTDTQYF
>TRBV2|TRBJ1-2
CATHGIANYGYTF
>TRBV2|TRBJ2-3
CASSEVQLSDTQYF
>TRBV15|TRBJ2-3
CATSRVRSDTQYF
>TRBV18|TRBJ1-5
CASSPPSGTGGNQPQHF
>TRBV5-1|TRBJ1-5
CASSATGEQKPQHF
>TRBV11-3|TRBJ2-1
CASRPTSGSSYNEQFF
>TRBV2|TRBJ1-5
CASRSGQPNQPQHF
>TRBV5-4|TRBJ2-2
CASSPPAGQGPTGELFF
>TRBV6-4|TRBJ1-1
CASSDSGAGPRAFF
>TRBV11-3|TRBJ2-5
CASSLVRGLAGPQYF
>TRBV5-4|TRBJ1-1
CASRPGQSNTEAFF
>TRBV10-3|TRBJ1-1
CASQTALNTEAFF
>TRBV7-9|TRBJ2-6
CASSLTSSGANVLTF
>TRBV7-9|TRBJ1-2
CASSRGEGNYGYTF
>TRBV6-6|TRBJ2-3
CASSSLLAGGDTQYF
>TRBV5-1|TRBJ1-4
CASSPPGGENEKLFF
>TRBV2|TRBJ2-1
CASRRGGSSYNEQFF
>TRBV5-4|TRBJ2-1
CASSKSGGAFNEQFF
>TRBV10-3|TRBJ2-3
CAINRGLAGGRERTNLSTDTQYF
>TRBV19|TRBJ2-7
CASSTGVYEQYF
>TRBV10-2|TRBJ1-1
CASSGFRADLLGGTEAFF
>TRBV10-2|TRBJ2-5
CASSERPQSTQYF
>TRBV6-6|TRBJ2-2
CASTRREARNTGELFF
>TRBV7-8|TRBJ2-2
CASSSRTSGGAGELFF
>TRBV11-2|TRBJ2-2
CASSSTRVGSTGELFF
>TRBV5-1|TRBJ1-6
CASSIREDYNSPLHF
>TRBV30|TRBJ1-1
CAWGATGEAFF
>TRBV4-1|TRBJ1-6
CASSPDYQGLLTGNSPLHF
>TRBV9|TRBJ2-7
CASSVGDRGYEQYF
>TRBV10-2|TRBJ2-5
CASSLGTGGSFETQYF
>TRBV15|TRBJ2-1
CATSLLSGSSYNEQFF
>TRBV5-1|TRBJ2-7
CASSSGTGAEQYF
>TRBV10-3|TRBJ1-1
CAISESGGLVTEAFF
>TRBV5-1|TRBJ2-7
CASSLDGTSVNQYF